The source of this TCR beta chain is a study of blood T cell repertoires in COVID-19. Using immunoSEQ multiplex PCR, the repertoire was profiled, and TCRdb retains in-frame clones only, with some absent. In the table there are 150,000 to 200,000 clones, around 80% of which are singletons. Germline V gene lookup returns CDR1 SGHTA and CDR2 FQGNSA. V lost 3 bases to trimming and J lost 9 bases, with 15 bases between them. This CDR3 comprises 15 residues. Sequencing input: peripheral blood. The sequence was collected from a woman aged 80 or older with acute or convalescent COVID-19. J is TRBJ1-6 and V is TRBV7-2, with D possibly TRBD1 on 6 matching bases. CDR3 DNA: TGTGCCAGCAGCTTCACAGGGCCTCGAGGTTCACCCCTCCACTTT. Residues: CASSFTGPRGSPLHF.